The 11 T cell receptor beta chains presented below share a single source sample, sequenced in a study of CD4 and CD8 cells across lung adenocarcinoma regions. TCRdb recomputed calls from the PCR reads with MiXCR, one row per CDR3 protein. The sample consists of some 25,000 distinct CDR3 sequences, 50% to 55% of them appearing once. Sequencing was done on a sample of CD8+ T cells from the center of a lung tumor. All receptors derive from a male donor with lung adenocarcinoma. The CD4 and CD8 labels of this study may be unreliable.

This clonotype was recorded at least ten times. A much larger clone lies one base from this, so it may be a read error. The genes are TRBV6-1 and TRBJ2-4; D ambiguous. The V end lost 6 bases, the J end lost 13 bases, and 16 bases lay between the germline ends. Germline V gene data show CDR1 as MNHNS and CDR2 as SASEGT. The length of the CDR3 is 12 residues. DNA of the CDR3: TGTGCCAGCAGCTCCCAGAGTTCTGAGCAGTACTTC. Amino acid sequence: CASSSQSSEQYF.

This clonotype is large. The V and J genes are TRBV6-6 and TRBJ2-1, with 14 positions matching TRBD2. V lost 7 bases, J lost 9 bases, and 11 bases stayed unmatched. The CDR3 runs to 16 residues. Germline values: CDR1 MNHNY, CDR2 SVGAGI (reference sequence). The CDR3 spells CASKTPGLAGAIEQFF. DNA of the CDR3: TGTGCCAGCAAAACCCCGGGACTAGCGGGAGCGATTGAGCAGTTCTTC.

This clonotype was counted once. This rearrangement joins TRBV6-1 to TRBJ2-5, with 10 bases aligning to TRBD1. The CDR3 covers 15 residues. V gave up 4 bases and J gave up 11 bases; unmatched junction bases: 13. CDR1 is MNHNS, CDR2 SASEGT, per germline. Written as DNA, the CDR3 is TGTGCCAGCAGTGGTGGGACAGGGGTCGAAGAGGCGCAGTACTTC. Translating it yields CASSGGTGVEEAQYF.

V and J are TRBV29-1 and TRBJ2-1; TRBD2 agrees at 9 bases. The CDR3 length is 14 residues. The V segment lost 6 bases and the J segment 1 base; nucleotides outside the gene matches: 4. Germline CDR1 and CDR2: SQVTM and ANQGSEA. The CDR3 region is CSVSTSGSYNEQFF. CDR3 sequence (DNA): TGCAGCGTCTCGACTAGCGGATCCTACAATGAGCAGTTCTTC.

This clonotype has just a few counts. The chain joins TRBV9 to TRBJ2-3, with D possibly matching TRBD2 (5 bases). The CDR3 loop spans 16 amino acids. Germline V CDR1 and CDR2: SGDLS, YYNGEE. Trimming removed 0 bases at V and 0 bases at J, with 11 bases between. CDR3 loop: CASSVGGSGSTDTQYF. DNA for the CDR3: TGTGCCAGCAGCGTAGGGGGATCGGGGAGCACAGATACGCAGTATTTT.

This chain links TRBV6-1 with TRBJ1-1, with 7 nucleotides matching TRBD1. Germline trimming cut 6 bases from V and 7 bases from J; bases unmatched to any gene: 11. This CDR3 is built from 14 residues. Germline V CDR1 and CDR2: MNHNS, SASEGT. This CDR3 reads CASSKTGKVVEAFF. The CDR3 bases are TGTGCCAGCAGCAAGACAGGGAAAGTGGTTGAAGCTTTCTTT.

This clonotype was counted a single time. The V call is TRBV7-2, the J call TRBJ2-3, with D unclear. Trimming took 5 bases from V and 1 from J, leaving 10 bases between them. This CDR3 is built from 14 residues. Germline CDR1 is SGHTA and CDR2 is FQGNSA. CDR3 coding DNA: TGTGCCAGCAGCCTAAGTTCCCGCACAGATACGCAGTATTTT. This translates into CASSLSSRTDTQYF.

This clonotype appeared many times. The chain employs TRBV6-1 and TRBJ1-6; the D gene is possibly TRBD1 (6 bases). Trimming shortened V by 6 bases and J by 15 bases, and 18 bases separated the two germline ends. This CDR3 spans 13 amino acids. The germline V gene has CDR1 MNHNS and CDR2 SASEGT. CDR3 sequence (DNA): TGTGCCAGCAGGGATCCGGACAGCCGAAACCTCCACTTT. It codes for CASRDPDSRNLHF.

As regards this clonotype: One end of the junction fails to match germline, which may point to a read error. This rearrangement joins TRBV4-2 to TRBJ2-3; D possibly corresponds to TRBD2 (7 bases). The CDR3 has 17 amino acids. Germline assignment: CDR1 LGHNA and CDR2 YNFKEQ. The CDR3 nucleotides are TGTGCCAGCAGCCCGGGTCCGGGGGGCCATTACCAAGATACCCAGTATTTC. Its protein is CASSPGPGGHYQDTQYF.

The chain has TRBV10-2 and TRBJ2-5, with 7 bases that match TRBD2. Germline assignment: CDR1 WSHSY and CDR2 SAAADI. Trimming cost V 6 bases and J 5 bases; bases outside gene matches: 9. CDR3 length: 14 amino acids. The CDR3 nucleotides read TGCGCCAGCAGGCGCTCGGCGGGGGATGAGACCCAGTACTTC. The encoded protein is CASRRSAGDETQYF.

A remark on this clonotype: At one of its ends the junction is not consistent with the germline gene, which may arise from a read error. This rearrangement joins TRBV4-1 to TRBJ2-3, with TRBD2 as a possible D gene (6 bases). CDR3 length: 14 amino acids. Germline assignment: CDR1 MGHRA and CDR2 YSYEKL. CDR3 residues: CGSTGVGAKNTQYF. The CDR3 DNA is TGCGGCAGCACGGGGGTGGGAGCCAAAAACACGCAGTACTTT.